These 10 T cell receptor beta chains were sequenced from one sample in a study of response to subunit inactivated influenza vaccine. TCRdb re-analysed the RT-PCR reads in MiXCR, keeping a single row per CDR3 protein. The sample yields fewer than 600,000 distinct CDR3 sequences, around 7.7% seen once. Sequencing was performed on PBMCs from blood, taken roughly 24 months after vaccination. All receptors derive from a man between 50 and 75 years old who received an inactivated influenza vaccine.

The chain recombines TRBV4-2 with TRBJ1-5; D is undetermined. The germline V gene has CDR1 LGHNA and CDR2 YNFKEQ. The CDR3 extends over 18 amino acids. The V gene lost 0 bases and the J gene lost 0 bases, with 15 bases spanning the gap. The CDR3 DNA reads as TGTGCCAGCAGCCAAGAGAGACGGACGGATTTTAGCAATCAGCCCCAGCATTTT. This sequence encodes CASSQERRTDFSNQPQHF.

This clonotype was picked up many times. The chain joins TRBV28 to TRBJ2-3, with D possibly matching TRBD2 (5 bases). V was clipped by 3 bases and J by 1 base, with 23 bases between them. This CDR3 region has 19 residues. Germline V CDR1 and CDR2: MDHEN, SYDVKM. The CDR3 spells CASSFSTILGPGRTDTQYF. CDR3 coding DNA: TGTGCCAGCAGTTTTTCGACTATTTTGGGCCCTGGTCGCACAGATACGCAGTATTTT.

This clonotype was seen ten or more times. This chain links TRBV6-4 with TRBJ2-7, with unresolved D. Germline V lookup: CDR1 MRHNA, CDR2 SNTAGT. V was trimmed by 2 bases and J by 7 bases, leaving 24 bases between them. The length of the CDR3 is 17 residues. The CDR3 here is CASSDRLTNSGPLEQYF. The CDR3 DNA is TGTGCCAGCAGTGACCGATTAACGAACTCTGGACCCCTAGAGCAGTACTTC.

The genes are TRBV29-1 and TRBJ1-1, with D unresolved. Germline V CDR1 and CDR2: SQVTM, ANQGSEA. CDR3 length: 12 residues. V was shortened by 2 bases and J by 3 bases, with 7 bases between the two germline ends. Here the CDR3 DNA reads TGCAGCGTTGAACTTGGGTACACTGAAGCTTTCTTT. As protein: CSVELGYTEAFF.

This clonotype was recorded a few times. The chain is built from TRBV9 and TRBJ1-2; perhaps TRBD1 as D (6 bases). The germline gives CDR1 SGDLS, CDR2 YYNGEE. CDR3 size: 14 residues. Trimming left V 4 bases short and J 7 bases short, with 17 bases between. For the CDR3, the DNA is TGTGCCAGCAGCCCGATAGAGGCAGGGGTTGGCTACACCTTC. Amino acids: CASSPIEAGVGYTF.

A few counts support this clonotype. This rearrangement joins TRBV6-2 or TRBV6-3 to TRBJ2-2; D gene unclear. This CDR3 has 13 residues. Trimming shortened V by 7 bases and J by 6 bases, and 12 bases separated the two germline ends. CDR1 and CDR2 (germline): MNHEY, SVGEGT. In DNA, the CDR3 is TGTGCCAGCAACTCCCGTCGTTCCGGGGAGCTGTTTTTT. Translated: CASNSRRSGELFF.

This clonotype was detected ten times or more. The chain has TRBV5-1 and TRBJ2-7; 8 nucleotides align to TRBD1. The germline CDR1 and CDR2 sequences are SGHRS and YFSETQ. V gave up 4 bases and J gave up 1 base; unmatched junction bases: 7. This CDR3 contains 15 residues. The CDR3 here is CASSQRGTGSYEQYF. In nucleotides, the CDR3 is TGCGCCAGCAGCCAAAGGGGGACAGGATCCTACGAGCAGTACTTC.

This clonotype was found a few times. The chain is built from TRBV12-3 or TRBV12-4 and TRBJ1-6; a weak D match, TRBD1 (5 bases). The V end was cut by 9 bases, the J end by 6 bases, with 12 bases between. The CDR3 length is 13 residues. CDR3 sequence (DNA): TGTGCCAGTCGCGCAGGGAGTAATTCACCCCTCCACTTT. It translates to CASRAGSNSPLHF.

The sample holds a few counts of this clonotype. This chain links TRBV12-3 or TRBV12-4 with TRBJ1-5; a weak D match, TRBD1 (6 bases). V was pared by 6 bases and J by 7 bases, with 16 bases between. The CDR3 spans 14 residues. The CDR3 DNA reads as TGTGCCAGCAGGCGGGGGCTCGGAAACCAGCCCCAGCATTTT. It codes for CASRRGLGNQPQHF.

A note on this clonotype: A much larger clone sits a single nucleotide away, making a read error possible. The chain carries TRBV7-2 and TRBJ2-1, with D uncertain. Germline V gives CDR1 SGHTA, CDR2 FQGNSA. The CDR3 is 15 amino acids. The CDR3 here is CASSLAVRPYYEQFF. CDR3 sequence (DNA): TGTGCCAGCAGCTTAGCGGTCAGGCCCTACTATGAGCAGTTCTTC.